What follows are 20 T cell receptor beta chains derived from one specimen sequenced in a study of blood T cell repertoires in COVID-19. TCRdb's table, derived via immunoSEQ multiplex PCR, lists solely in-frame clones and lacks some. The data contain 130,000 to 150,000 clones, roughly 84% of them singletons. The specimen sequenced was peripheral blood. The receptors originated from a human donor with acute or convalescent COVID-19. The donor label of this sample is uncertain.

This clone has just a few counts. This chain links TRBV28 with TRBJ1-2, with D possibly TRBD1 on 5 matching bases. This CDR3 region has 16 residues. The germline CDR1 and CDR2 sequences are MDHEN and SYDVKM. Trimming left V 3 bases short and J 3 bases short, with 17 bases between. The CDR3 DNA is TGTGCCAGCAGTTTTTCCCCCACAGGTTCCTACTATGGCTACACCTTC. This translates into CASSFSPTGSYYGYTF.

The chain recombines TRBV19 with TRBJ1-6; 7 bases are shared with TRBD1. Trimming took 7 bases from V and 9 from J; bases not matched to a gene: 6. Germline loops: CDR1 LNHDA, CDR2 SQIVND (reference sequence). This CDR3 is 13 amino acids long. The CDR3 reads CASTRDSGSPLHF. CDR3 DNA sequence: TGTGCCAGTACCCGGGACAGTGGTTCACCCCTCCACTTT.

This sequence joins TRBV3-1 (or the pseudogene TRBV3-2) and TRBJ2-5; 7 bases fit TRBD1. This CDR3 has 16 amino acids. Germline V gene sequence: CDR1 LGHDT, CDR2 YNNKEL (reference sequence). J lost 0 bases, V lost 0 bases, and 4 bases had no gene match. CDR3 in DNA: TGTGCCAGCAGCCAAGATGGGACAGCCCACCAAGAGACCCAGTACTTC. It specifies CASSQDGTAHQETQYF.

The chain couples TRBV6-2 or TRBV6-3 to TRBJ1-3; no definite D call. The ends were cut back, 1 base at V and 2 bases at J, with 12 bases in the middle. The germline V gene has CDR1 MNHEY and CDR2 SVGEGT. The CDR3 sequence is 16 residues long. In DNA form, the CDR3 reads TGTGCCAGCAGTTACTTCGCAGCGAGGACTGGAAACACCATATATTTT. Encoded protein: CASSYFAARTGNTIYF.

The rearrangement links TRBV5-1 to TRBJ2-7; possibly TRBD1 for D (6 bases). CDR1 and CDR2 from the germline V gene are SGHRS and YFSETQ. This CDR3 has 16 residues. With 4 bases removed from V and 5 bases from J, the gap between germline ends came to 22 bases. The chain's CDR3 is CASSVEAGVGTHEQYF. The CDR3 nucleotides are TGCGCCAGCAGCGTAGAAGCAGGGGTTGGGACGCACGAGCAGTACTTC. The full variable domain, in which reference TRBV5-1 and TRBJ2-7 provide the parts outside the CDR3, is KAGVTQTPRYLIKTRGQQVTLSCSPISGHRSVSWYQQTPGQGLQFLFEYFSETQRNKGNFPGRFSGRQFSNSRSEMNVSTLELGDSALYLCASSVEAGVGTHEQYFGPGTRLTVT.

This sequence joins TRBV27 and TRBJ2-1, with TRBD2 matching 7 bases. The junction had 10 bases not matched to a gene; V was cut back by 6 bases and J by 2 bases. The CDR3 is 16 amino acids. Germline CDR1 reads MNHEY; CDR2 reads SMNVEV (reference sequence). Here the CDR3 reads CASRSWRETAYNEQFF. The DNA for the CDR3 is TGTGCCAGCAGGTCATGGCGGGAGACCGCCTACAATGAGCAGTTCTTC.

The chain is built from TRBV11-2 and TRBJ2-2; 8 bases agree with TRBD1. CDR1 SGHAT and CDR2 FQNNGV come from the germline V gene. V lost 3 bases to trimming and J lost 5 bases; unmatched junction nucleotides: 2. CDR3 length: 14 amino acids. CDR3 coding DNA: TGTGCCAGCAGCTTGGACAGGGCAACCGGGGAGCTGTTTTTT. Amino acids: CASSLDRATGELFF.

This clone has more than one count but fewer than ten. The chain joins TRBV5-4 to TRBJ1-1; 11 positions agree with TRBD1. Per the germline V gene, CDR1 is SGHNT and CDR2 is YYREEE (reference sequence). J gave up 4 bases and V 3 bases, and 5 bases lay outside the gene matches. The CDR3 consists of 15 residues. The DNA for the CDR3 is TGTGCCAGCAGCTCCGGGACAGGGGGTACCACTGAAGCTTTCTTT. Protein sequence: CASSSGTGGTTEAFF.

V usage is TRBV7-2 and J usage is TRBJ2-2, with 7 bases that match TRBD2. The CDR3 covers 16 residues. Germline V lookup: CDR1 SGHTA, CDR2 FQGNSA. V lost 6 bases and J lost 5; bases outside the gene matches: 12. CDR3 nucleotide sequence: TGTGCCAGCAGTCCACAGCGGGATGGCTGGACCGGGGAGCTGTTTTTT. Translating gives CASSPQRDGWTGELFF.

This chain uses TRBV7-2 with TRBJ2-3, with 8 nucleotides matching TRBD2. Germline V gene data show CDR1 as SGHTA and CDR2 as FQGNSA. Trimming removed 4 bases from V and 0 bases from J; junction bases left unmatched: 12. The CDR3 loop spans 18 amino acids. In DNA form, the CDR3 reads TGTGCCAGCAGCTCCCAAGTTTACGCGGGGGGTAGCACAGATACGCAGTATTTT. Its translation is CASSSQVYAGGSTDTQYF.

J is TRBJ2-7 and V is TRBV7-9, with D possibly matching TRBD1 (6 bases). The CDR3 has 13 amino acids. Germline CDR1 is SEHNR and CDR2 is FQNEAQ (reference sequence). The DNA of the CDR3 is TGTGCCAGCAGCTTATTGACAGGCAGTTTTCCCGACGTC. Its translation is CASSLLTGSFPDV.

The chain employs TRBV29-1 and TRBJ1-1; the D gene is possibly TRBD1 (5 bases). Trimming pared 4 bases from V and 0 bases from J, leaving 9 bases between. Germline V gives CDR1 SQVTM, CDR2 ANQGSEA. The CDR3 spans 13 residues. The chain's CDR3 is CSVAGPLNTEAFF. The DNA for the CDR3 is TGCAGCGTTGCAGGGCCCTTGAACACTGAAGCTTTCTTT.

This clone is a singleton in its sample. V gene TRBV19 combines with J gene TRBJ2-2; a possible D gene is TRBD2 (5 bases). The ends were cut back, 4 bases at V and 3 bases at J, with 18 bases in the middle. This CDR3 region has 17 residues. Germline assignment: CDR1 LNHDA and CDR2 SQIVND (reference sequence). As DNA, the CDR3 is TGTGCCAGTAGTACCCTAGGAGGAGACCTACACACCGGGGAGCTGTTTTTT. It is translated as CASSTLGGDLHTGELFF.

The V gene is TRBV29-1, the J gene TRBJ2-1, with 10 bases matching TRBD2. Germline values: CDR1 SQVTM, CDR2 ANQGSEA. The trim removed 4 bases at V and 6 bases at J, leaving 6 bases unmatched. The CDR3 is 14 amino acids. CDR3 DNA: TGCAGCGTTGGAATAGCGGGGGGCTCCAATGAGCAGTTCTTC. Residues: CSVGIAGGSNEQFF.

The V call is TRBV19, the J call TRBJ1-1; 9 bases map to TRBD1. Germline CDR1 is LNHDA and CDR2 is SQIVND (reference sequence). With 6 bases clipped from V and 4 bases from J, the junction kept 0 bases outside the gene matches. The CDR3 extends over 12 amino acids. This CDR3 reads CASRTGGTEAFF. The CDR3 DNA follows: TGTGCCAGTAGGACAGGGGGCACTGAAGCTTTCTTT.

This chain uses TRBV5-4 with TRBJ2-5; TRBD2 aligns across 7 bases. Looked up from germline, CDR1 is SGHNT and CDR2 is YYREEE (reference sequence). The CDR3 contains 15 residues. Germline trimming cut 4 bases from V and 2 bases from J; bases unmatched to any gene: 8. The CDR3 is CASSRIAGQQETQYF. In nucleotides, the CDR3 is TGTGCCAGCAGCCGGATAGCGGGTCAACAAGAGACCCAGTACTTC. Complete variable domain (other parts from reference TRBV5-4 and TRBJ2-5): ETGVTQSPTHLIKTRGQQVTLRCSSQSGHNTVSWYQQALGQGPQFIFQYYREEENGRGNFPPRFSGLQFPNYSSELNVNALELDDSALYLCASSRIAGQQETQYFGPGTRLLVL.

The chain uses TRBV4-2 and TRBJ1-5; D perhaps matches TRBD1 (5 bases). Trimming shortened V by 1 base and J by 5 bases, and 12 bases separated the two germline ends. Germline values: CDR1 LGHNA, CDR2 YNFKEQ. The CDR3 extends over 15 amino acids. The chain's CDR3 is CASSQADSADQPQHF. The CDR3 nucleotides are TGTGCCAGCAGCCAAGCTGACAGTGCAGATCAGCCCCAGCATTTT.

The rearrangement uses TRBV27 and TRBJ2-7; weak D call: TRBD1 (5 bases). The CDR3 runs to 14 residues. The V gene lost 0 bases and the J gene lost 2 bases, with 8 bases spanning the gap. Germline loops: CDR1 MNHEY, CDR2 SMNVEV (reference sequence). The CDR3 sequence is CASSLSQGPYEQYV. The CDR3 region has the DNA TGTGCCAGCAGTTTATCGCAGGGCCCCTACGAGCAGTACGTC.

This chain joins TRBV28 and TRBJ1-2; 8 bases map to TRBD1. CDR1 and CDR2 from the germline V gene are MDHEN and SYDVKM. V was clipped by 6 bases and J by 8 bases; unmatched bases: 8. The CDR3 covers 13 residues. The CDR3 spells CASRPTGEGGYTF. The CDR3 DNA sequence: TGTGCCAGCAGGCCGACAGGGGAGGGCGGCTACACCTTC.

The chain joins TRBV6-2 or TRBV6-3 to TRBJ1-4, with 10 bases matching TRBD1. The CDR3 consists of 16 residues. The V gene end was trimmed by 4 bases and the J gene end by 8 bases; junction bases not matched to a gene: 10. Germline V gives CDR1 MNHEY, CDR2 SVGEGT. CDR3 amino acids: CASSSSDRGRDEKLFF. CDR3 DNA: TGTGCCAGCAGTTCCTCTGACAGGGGGCGCGACGAAAAACTGTTTTTT.